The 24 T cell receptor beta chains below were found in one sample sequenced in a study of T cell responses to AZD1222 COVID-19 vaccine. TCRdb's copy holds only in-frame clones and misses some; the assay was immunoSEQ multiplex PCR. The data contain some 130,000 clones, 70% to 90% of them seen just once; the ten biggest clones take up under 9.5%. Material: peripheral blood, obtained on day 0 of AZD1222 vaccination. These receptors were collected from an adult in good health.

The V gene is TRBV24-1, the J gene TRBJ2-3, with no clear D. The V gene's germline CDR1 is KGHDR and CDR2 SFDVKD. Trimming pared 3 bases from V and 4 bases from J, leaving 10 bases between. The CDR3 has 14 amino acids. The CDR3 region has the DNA TGTGCCACCAGTGATACTTACAGTGCAGATACGCAGTATTTT. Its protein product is CATSDTYSADTQYF.

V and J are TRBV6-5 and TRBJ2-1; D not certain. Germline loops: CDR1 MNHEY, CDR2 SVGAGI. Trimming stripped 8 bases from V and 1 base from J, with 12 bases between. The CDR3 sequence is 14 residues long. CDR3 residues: CASGKGGSYNEQFF. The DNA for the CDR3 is TGTGCCAGCGGCAAGGGCGGTTCCTACAATGAGCAGTTCTTC.

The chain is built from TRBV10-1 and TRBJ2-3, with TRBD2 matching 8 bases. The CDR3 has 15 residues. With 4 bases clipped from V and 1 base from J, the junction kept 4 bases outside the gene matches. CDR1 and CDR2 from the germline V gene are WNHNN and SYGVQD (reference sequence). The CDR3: CASSGGTRGTDTQYF. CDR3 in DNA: TGCGCCAGCAGTGGAGGGACTAGAGGCACAGATACGCAGTATTTT.

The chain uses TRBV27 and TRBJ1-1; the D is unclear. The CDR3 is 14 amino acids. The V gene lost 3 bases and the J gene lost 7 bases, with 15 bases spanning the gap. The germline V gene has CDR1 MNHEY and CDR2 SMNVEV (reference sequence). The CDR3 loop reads CASSLGGVSVEAFF. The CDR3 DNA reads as TGTGCCAGCAGTTTGGGAGGCGTTTCGGTTGAAGCTTTCTTT.

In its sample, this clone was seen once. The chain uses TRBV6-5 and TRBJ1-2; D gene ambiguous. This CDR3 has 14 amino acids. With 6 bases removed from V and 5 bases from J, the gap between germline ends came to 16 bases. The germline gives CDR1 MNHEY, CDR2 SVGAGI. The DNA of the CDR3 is TGTGCCAGCAGGCCGATAGGACCTTCTTATGGCTACACCTTC. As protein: CASRPIGPSYGYTF.

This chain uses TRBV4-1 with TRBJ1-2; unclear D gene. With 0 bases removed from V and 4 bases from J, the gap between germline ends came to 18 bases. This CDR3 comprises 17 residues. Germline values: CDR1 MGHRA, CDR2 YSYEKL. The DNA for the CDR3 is TGCGCCAGCAGCCAAGATTTGGTAGGAGGCAGGAGCTATGGCTACACCTTC. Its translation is CASSQDLVGGRSYGYTF.

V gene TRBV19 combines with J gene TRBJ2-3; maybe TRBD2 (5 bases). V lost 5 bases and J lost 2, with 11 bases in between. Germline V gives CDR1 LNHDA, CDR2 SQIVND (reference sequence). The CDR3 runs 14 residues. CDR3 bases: TGTGCCAGTAGTTTCCGGACTTTCACAGATACGCAGTATTTT. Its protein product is CASSFRTFTDTQYF. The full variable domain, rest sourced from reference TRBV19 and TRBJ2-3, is DGGITQSPKYLFRKEGQNVTLSCEQNLNHDAMYWYRQDPGQGLRLIYYSQIVNDFQKGDIAEGYSVSREKKESFPLTVTSAQKNPTAFYLCASSFRTFTDTQYFGPGTRLTVL.

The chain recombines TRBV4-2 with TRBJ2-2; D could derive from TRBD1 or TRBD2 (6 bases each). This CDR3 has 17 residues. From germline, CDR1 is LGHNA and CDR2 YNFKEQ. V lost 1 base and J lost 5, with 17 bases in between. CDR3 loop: CASSQVVRGDQTGELFF. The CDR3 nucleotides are TGTGCCAGCAGCCAAGTAGTAAGGGGGGATCAAACCGGGGAGCTGTTTTTT.

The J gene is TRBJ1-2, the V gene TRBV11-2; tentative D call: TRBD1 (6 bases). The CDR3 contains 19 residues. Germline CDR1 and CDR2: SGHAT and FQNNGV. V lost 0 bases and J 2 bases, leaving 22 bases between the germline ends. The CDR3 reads CASSLDLWDLSDRNYGYTF. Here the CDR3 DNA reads TGTGCCAGCAGCTTAGATCTTTGGGACCTAAGCGACAGGAACTATGGCTACACCTTC.

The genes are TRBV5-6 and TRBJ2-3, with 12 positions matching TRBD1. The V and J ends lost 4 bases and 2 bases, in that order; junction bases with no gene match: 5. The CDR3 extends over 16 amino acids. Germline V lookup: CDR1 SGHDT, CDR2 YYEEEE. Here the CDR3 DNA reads TGTGCCAGCAGCCCCGGGACAGGGGGCTTCACAGATACGCAGTATTTT. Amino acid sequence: CASSPGTGGFTDTQYF. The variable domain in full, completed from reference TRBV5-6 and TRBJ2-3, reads DAGVTQSPTHLIKTRGQQVTLRCSPKSGHDTVSWYQQALGQGPQFIFQYYEEEERQRGNFPDRFSGHQFPNYSSELNVNALLLGDSALYLCASSPGTGGFTDTQYFGPGTRLTVL.

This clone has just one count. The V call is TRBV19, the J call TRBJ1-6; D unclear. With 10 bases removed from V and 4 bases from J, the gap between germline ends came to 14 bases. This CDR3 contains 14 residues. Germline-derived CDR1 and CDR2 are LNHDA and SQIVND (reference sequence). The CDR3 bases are TGTGCCACCAGATTTGAACAGTATAATTCACCCCTCCACTTT. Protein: CATRFEQYNSPLHF. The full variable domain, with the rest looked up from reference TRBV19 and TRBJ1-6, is DGGITQSPKYLFRKEGQNVTLSCEQNLNHDAMYWYRQDPGQGLRLIYYSQIVNDFQKGDIAEGYSVSREKKESFPLTVTSAQKNPTAFYLCATRFEQYNSPLHFGNGTRLTVT.

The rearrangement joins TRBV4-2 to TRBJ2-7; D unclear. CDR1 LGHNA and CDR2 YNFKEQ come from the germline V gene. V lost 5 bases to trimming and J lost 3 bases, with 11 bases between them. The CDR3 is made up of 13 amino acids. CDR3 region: CASSGNQNYEQYF. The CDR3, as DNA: TGTGCCAGCAGCGGGAACCAGAACTACGAGCAGTACTTC.

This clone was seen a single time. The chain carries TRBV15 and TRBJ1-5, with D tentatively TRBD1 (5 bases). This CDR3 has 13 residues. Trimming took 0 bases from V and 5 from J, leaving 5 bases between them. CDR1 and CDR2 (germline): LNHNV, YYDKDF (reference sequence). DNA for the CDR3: TGTGCCACCAGCAGAGACAGGGATCAGCCCCAGCATTTT. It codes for CATSRDRDQPQHF.

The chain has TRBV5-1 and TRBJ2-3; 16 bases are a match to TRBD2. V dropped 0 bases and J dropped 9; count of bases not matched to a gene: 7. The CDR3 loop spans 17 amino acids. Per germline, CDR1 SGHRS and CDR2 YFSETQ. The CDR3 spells CASSLGGTSGGAETQYF. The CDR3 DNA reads TGCGCCAGCAGCTTGGGTGGGACTAGCGGGGGGGCCGAAACGCAGTATTTT.

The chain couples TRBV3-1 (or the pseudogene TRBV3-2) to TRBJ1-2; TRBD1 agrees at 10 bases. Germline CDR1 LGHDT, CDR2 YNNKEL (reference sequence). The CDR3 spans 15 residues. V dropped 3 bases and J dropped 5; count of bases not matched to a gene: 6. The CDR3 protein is CASSQSPGQGYGYTF. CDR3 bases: TGTGCCAGCAGCCAGAGTCCGGGACAGGGGTATGGCTACACCTTC.

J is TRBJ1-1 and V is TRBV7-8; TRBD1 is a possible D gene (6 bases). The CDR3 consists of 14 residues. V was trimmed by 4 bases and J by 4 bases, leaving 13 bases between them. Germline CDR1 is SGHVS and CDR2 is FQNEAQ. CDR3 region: CASSSQGFFTEAFF. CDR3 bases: TGTGCCAGCAGCTCACAGGGATTCTTCACTGAAGCTTTCTTT.

This CDR3 is CSARDHEKLFF. The CDR3, as DNA: TGCAGTGCTAGAGACCATGAAAAACTGTTTTTT. The chain uses TRBV20-1 and TRBJ1-4; D remains unclear. V was cut by 0 bases and J by 6 bases, with 2 bases left in between. CDR3 length equals 11 residues. Germline values: CDR1 DFQATT, CDR2 SNEGSKA (reference sequence).

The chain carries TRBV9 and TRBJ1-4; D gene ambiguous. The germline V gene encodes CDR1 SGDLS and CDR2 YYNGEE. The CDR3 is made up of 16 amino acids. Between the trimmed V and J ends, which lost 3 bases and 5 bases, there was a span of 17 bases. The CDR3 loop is CASSAQERVRNEKLFF. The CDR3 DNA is TGTGCCAGCAGCGCACAAGAGCGGGTGAGGAATGAAAAACTGTTTTTT. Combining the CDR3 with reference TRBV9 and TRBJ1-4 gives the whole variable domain DSGVTQTPKHLITATGQRVTLRCSPRSGDLSVYWYQQSLDQGLQFLIQYYNGEERAKGNILERFSAQQFPDLHSELNLSSLELGDSALYFCASSAQERVRNEKLFFGSGTQLSVL.

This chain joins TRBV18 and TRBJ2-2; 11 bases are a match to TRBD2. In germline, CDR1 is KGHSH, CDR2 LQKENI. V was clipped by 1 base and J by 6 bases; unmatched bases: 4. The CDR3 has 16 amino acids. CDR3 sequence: CASSPRTSGSAGELFF. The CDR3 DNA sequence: TGTGCCAGCTCACCACGAACTAGCGGGAGTGCCGGGGAGCTGTTTTTT.

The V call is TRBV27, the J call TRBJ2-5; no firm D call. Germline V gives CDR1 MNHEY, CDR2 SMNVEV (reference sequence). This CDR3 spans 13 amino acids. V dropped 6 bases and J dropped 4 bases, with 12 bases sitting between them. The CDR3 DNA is TGTGCCAGCAGCCCACTAATTGCAGAGACCCAGTACTTC. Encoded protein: CASSPLIAETQYF.

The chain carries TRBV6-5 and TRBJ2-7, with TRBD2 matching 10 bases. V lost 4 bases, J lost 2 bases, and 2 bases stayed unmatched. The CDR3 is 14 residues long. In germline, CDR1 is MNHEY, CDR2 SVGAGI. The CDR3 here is CASSSSGGPYEQYF. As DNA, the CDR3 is TGTGCCAGCAGTTCTAGCGGGGGTCCCTACGAGCAGTACTTC.

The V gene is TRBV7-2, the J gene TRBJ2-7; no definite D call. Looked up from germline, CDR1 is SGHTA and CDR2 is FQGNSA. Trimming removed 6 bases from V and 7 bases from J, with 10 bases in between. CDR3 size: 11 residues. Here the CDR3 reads CASSGLREQYF. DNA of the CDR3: TGTGCCAGCAGTGGCCTCAGGGAGCAGTACTTC.

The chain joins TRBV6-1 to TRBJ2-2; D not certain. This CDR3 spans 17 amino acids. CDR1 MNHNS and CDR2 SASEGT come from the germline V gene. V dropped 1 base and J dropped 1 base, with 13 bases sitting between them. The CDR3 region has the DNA TGTGCCAGCAGTGAAGGGTCCAGGCTCCTGAACACCGGGGAGCTGTTTTTT. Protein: CASSEGSRLLNTGELFF.

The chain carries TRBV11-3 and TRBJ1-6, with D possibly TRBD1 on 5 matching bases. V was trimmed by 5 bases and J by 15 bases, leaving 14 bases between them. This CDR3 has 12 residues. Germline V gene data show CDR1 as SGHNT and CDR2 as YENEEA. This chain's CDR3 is CASSQPGLLLHF. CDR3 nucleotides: TGTGCCAGCAGCCAACCGGGGCTTCTCCTCCACTTT.